Listed below are T cell receptor beta chains from one sample, sequenced in a study of monozygotic twins with inflammatory bowel disease. Reprocessing the 5' RACE reads, TCRdb reports a single entry for every CDR3 protein and omits DNA. The listing contains 200,000 to 250,000 distinct CDR3 sequences. The sequencing input was blood. The receptors here all came from a human donor with ulcerative colitis or Crohn's disease, or a healthy co-twin of an affected twin (not recorded which). Both conserved end residues are part of each CDR3. Each record gives: V gene, J gene, clone size, CDR3 protein. The size entry is marked missing in some rows and otherwise reads once, few, many or a size class.

>TRBV11-2|TRBJ2-2|NA
CASSLDPVGELFF
>TRBV28|TRBJ2-1|NA
CASSPLLGSYNEQFF
>TRBV4-3|TRBJ2-3|NA
CASSQDHLAGPPDTQYF
>TRBV5-1|TRBJ2-7|NA
CASSYRARGYEQYF
>TRBV21-1|TRBJ2-7|NA
CASSKTQGRPYEQYF
>TRBV5-1|TRBJ2-5|NA
CASSTTREETQYF
>TRBV5-1|TRBJ2-7|NA
CASSLPRTADLEEQYF
>TRBV18|TRBJ2-7|NA
CASSPRDKVYEQYF
>TRBV7-8|TRBJ1-5|NA
CASSWTATGAQHF
>TRBV2|TRBJ2-1|NA
CASSGLAGEVNEQFF
>TRBV9|TRBJ2-6|NA
CASTAPGQVPVLTF
>TRBV29-1|TRBJ2-7|NA
CSVLLGPRGDEQYF
>TRBV5-1|TRBJ2-1|NA
CASSWDSYNEQFF
>TRBV20-1|TRBJ2-1|NA
CSARLQPGEQFF
>TRBV4-3|TRBJ2-3|NA
CASSPRTGGSPDTQYF
>TRBV5-1|TRBJ1-1|NA
CASSSSGGRVTEAFF
>TRBV5-1|TRBJ2-2|NA
CASSLVIVTGELFF
>TRBV7-2|TRBJ2-3|NA
CASSARGGGSTDTQYF
>TRBV4-2|TRBJ2-2|NA
CASSLGVAGELCF
>TRBV7-8|TRBJ1-2|NA
CASSAGRYGYTF
>TRBV18|TRBJ2-7|NA
CASSPPEGSEQYF
>TRBV6-5|TRBJ2-1|NA
CASSSSGLGYNEQFF
>TRBV6-1|TRBJ1-1|NA
CASTPTGIGTEAFF
>TRBV4-2|TRBJ2-1|NA
CASSQGEGGPGNEQFF
>TRBV5-1|TRBJ2-7|NA
CASGGGNYEQYF
>TRBV5-6|TRBJ1-2|NA
CASSYKGGEQVDYGYTF
>TRBV20-1|TRBJ1-3|medium-sized
CSARDGSSGNTIYF
>TRBV5-6|TRBJ2-7|NA
CASSLARSSYEQYF
>TRBV5-1|TRBJ2-3|NA
CASSFSGEITDTQYF
>TRBV5-4|TRBJ2-5|NA
CASSTTGTEETQYF
>TRBV20-1|TRBJ2-1|NA
CSARDSSGTPTYNEQFF
>TRBV6-2/TRBV6-3|TRBJ1-1|NA
CTSSYSMEGEDTEAFF
>TRBV12-3/TRBV12-4|TRBJ2-2|NA
CASSLVDTGELFF
>TRBV7-2|TRBJ2-7|NA
CASRPDRGEQYF
>TRBV4-3|TRBJ2-3|NA
CASSQETSGRVGDTQYF
>TRBV9|TRBJ1-1|NA
CASTRYWAEMNTEAFF
>TRBV10-3|TRBJ2-1|NA
CAISERVAGINEQFF
>TRBV5-6|TRBJ1-2|NA
CASSLRGAHGYTF
>TRBV7-9|TRBJ1-5|NA
CASSLGPGGTEPQHF
>TRBV20-1|TRBJ2-5|NA
CSAKPGEGQETQYF
>TRBV3-1|TRBJ1-4|NA
CASSKTTTTNEKLFF
>TRBV12-3/TRBV12-4|TRBJ1-1|NA
CASSRFGLRSTEAFF
>TRBV2|TRBJ2-5|NA
CASSTYVTVSLRARETQYF
>TRBV6-1|TRBJ2-2|NA
CASILPGLGELFF
>TRBV12-3/TRBV12-4|TRBJ1-2|NA
CASSLGGAGAGYTF
>TRBV20-1|TRBJ2-7|NA
CSARDRAYEQYF
>TRBV19|TRBJ1-5|NA
CASSIRGPAKQPQHF
>TRBV28|TRBJ1-1|NA
CASNGQLYTEAFF
>TRBV6-5|TRBJ2-4|NA
CASRNSKNIQYF
>TRBV2|TRBJ1-2|NA
CASSEATGNYGYTF
>TRBV5-6|TRBJ2-3|NA
CASSFPGGSRDTQYF
>TRBV7-6|TRBJ2-1|NA
CASSLGASVSSYNEQFF
>TRBV6-5|TRBJ1-1|NA
CASSYDPFMNTEAFF
>TRBV19|TRBJ2-7|NA
CASSLRDPRWIEQYF